This T cell receptor beta chain was sequenced for a study of T cells in tuberculosis. Study outcomes and limitations: GMM-specific TCRs were nearer to active tuberculosis alpha repertoires, suggesting expansion.

Each donor contributed 85,000 to 100,000 T cells on average, unsorted. Here immunoSEQ multiplex PCR was the method, and the copy in TCRdb shows in-frame clones only, minus some. Of around 38,000 clones listed, 95% were seen once; the top ten hold roughly 3.6%. Remarks on this clone: Its antigen is not identified.

The germline gives CDR1 SGHAT, CDR2 FQNNGV. The CDR3 is made up of 15 amino acids. V dropped 2 bases and J dropped 2 bases, with 11 bases sitting between them. The origin of this receptor is a donor between 10 and 35 years old with latent tuberculosis or without tuberculosis infection. The sample was PBMCs. The gene calls are TRBV11-2 and TRBJ2-3; TRBD1 might be the D (6 bases). The CDR3 coding sequence is TGTGCCAGCAGCTTAAGGGGGACCCACACAGATACGCAGTATTTT. This codes for CASSLRGTHTDTQYF.